What follows are 2 T cell receptor beta chains derived from one specimen sequenced in a study of control samples from healthy donors and cancer patients. Profiling relied on immunoSEQ multiplex PCR, and the TCRdb table lists in-frame clones only, not all of them. Of about 100,000 clones in the sample, 85% were seen once. Sample: blood. The receptors were sampled from a young man in good health.

The chain has TRBV5-4 and TRBJ2-5; D may be TRBD2 (6 bases). Trimming shortened V by 1 base and J by 1 base, and 11 bases separated the two germline ends. The CDR3 extends over 15 amino acids. From germline, CDR1 is SGHNT and CDR2 YYREEE (reference sequence). CDR3 sequence: CASSLIMGGQETQYF. The CDR3 nucleotides read TGTGCCAGCAGCTTGATCATGGGGGGCCAAGAGACCCAGTACTTC.

The chain has TRBV6-5 and TRBJ1-6; D not certain. With 0 bases removed from V and 8 bases from J, the gap between germline ends came to 5 bases. This CDR3 spans 13 amino acids. The germline V gene encodes CDR1 MNHEY and CDR2 SVGAGI. Written as DNA, the CDR3 is TGTGCCAGCAGTTACTCCCACGATTCACCCCTCCACTTT. Translating it yields CASSYSHDSPLHF.